The 19 T cell receptor beta chains reported below all come from one sample, sequenced in a study of T cell changes during pregnancy in multiple sclerosis. Sequencing used immunoSEQ multiplex PCR; TCRdb keeps in-frame clones, though not all of them. The data hold 70,000 to 75,000 clones, with roughly 90% observed a single time. This specimen was peripheral blood, taken in the second trimester of pregnancy. All receptors derive from a female donor with multiple sclerosis, enrolled in a pregnancy study.

The rearrangement joins TRBV11-2 to TRBJ2-5, with 13 bases matching TRBD2. The CDR3 has 16 residues. After removal of 5 bases from V and 4 bases from J, the junction contained 7 bases not matched to a gene. Germline CDR1 is SGHAT and CDR2 is FQNNGV. CDR3 sequence reads: CASSLGTSGMTETQYF. CDR3 sequence (DNA): TGTGCCAGCAGCCTCGGGACTAGCGGGATGACAGAGACCCAGTACTTC.

This clone was seen a single time. The V call is TRBV6-1, the J call TRBJ2-5; possibly TRBD2 for D (6 bases). This CDR3 spans 15 amino acids. Germline CDR1 and CDR2: MNHNS and SASEGT. The V end lost 6 bases, the J end lost 4 bases, and 18 bases lay between the germline ends. The CDR3 sequence is CASRKTRGDPETQYF. CDR3 coding DNA: TGTGCCAGCAGGAAGACTAGAGGGGACCCAGAGACCCAGTACTTC.

This chain uses TRBV18 with TRBJ2-1; tentative D call: TRBD2 (5 bases). Germline CDR1 reads KGHSH; CDR2 reads LQKENI. This CDR3 contains 13 residues. Deletions cut 3 bases from V and 3 bases from J, with 6 bases between. CDR3 in amino acids: CASSPGVYNEQFF. CDR3 bases: TGTGCCAGCTCACCCGGGGTCTACAATGAGCAGTTCTTC.

The chain has TRBV28 and TRBJ2-2, with D unclear. The CDR3 length is 15 residues. V was trimmed by 2 bases and J by 0 bases, leaving 7 bases between them. Germline V gene sequence: CDR1 MDHEN, CDR2 SYDVKM. CDR3 residues: CASSLSLANTGELFF. In DNA, the CDR3 is TGTGCCAGCAGTTTAAGCCTAGCGAACACCGGGGAGCTGTTTTTT.

V usage is TRBV9 and J usage is TRBJ1-4; 8 bases line up with TRBD1. V lost 1 base and J lost 12; bases outside the gene matches: 5. Germline-derived CDR1 and CDR2 are SGDLS and YYNGEE. The length of the CDR3 is 13 residues. CDR3 in DNA: TGTGCCAGCAGCGTATTTTCAGGGGGCGAACTGTTTTTT. Its protein product is CASSVFSGGELFF.

The chain couples TRBV18 to TRBJ1-4; D gene uncertain. This CDR3 is built from 12 residues. Germline lookup yields CDR1 KGHSH and CDR2 LQKENI. The V gene lost 3 bases and the J gene lost 7 bases, with 6 bases spanning the gap. The CDR3 bases are TGTGCCAGCTCACCTACAGCTGAAAAACTGTTTTTT. It is translated as CASSPTAEKLFF.

This clone was seen more than once but under ten times. This rearrangement joins TRBV5-6 to TRBJ1-5, with 9 bases lining up with TRBD1. Germline assignment: CDR1 SGHDT and CDR2 YYEEEE. The CDR3 has 15 residues. Unmatched junction bases numbered 7, after V lost 5 bases and J lost 4 bases. CDR3 nucleotide sequence: TGTGCCAGCAGTTTACAGGGGGCTCGGAATCAGCCCCAGCATTTT. It translates to CASSLQGARNQPQHF. The full variable domain, in which reference TRBV5-6 and TRBJ1-5 provide the parts outside the CDR3, is DAGVTQSPTHLIKTRGQQVTLRCSPKSGHDTVSWYQQALGQGPQFIFQYYEEEERQRGNFPDRFSGHQFPNYSSELNVNALLLGDSALYLCASSLQGARNQPQHFGDGTRLSIL.

The V and J genes are TRBV19 and TRBJ1-3; D unclear. With 3 bases removed from V and 0 bases from J, the gap between germline ends came to 9 bases. CDR1 and CDR2 from the germline V gene are LNHDA and SQIVND (reference sequence). The CDR3 spans 15 residues. CDR3 coding DNA: TGTGCCAGTAGTATGCAGGATTACTCTGGAAACACCATATATTTT. This codes for CASSMQDYSGNTIYF.

The rearrangement uses TRBV4-3 and TRBJ1-2, with D unclear. CDR1 and CDR2 from the germline V gene are LGHNA and YSLEER. The CDR3 totals 15 residues. The V end lost 0 bases, the J end lost 4 bases, and 12 bases lay between the germline ends. DNA for the CDR3: TGCGCCAGCAGCCAAGAGAGGAGCTCTTTCTATGGCTACACCTTC. The encoded protein is CASSQERSSFYGYTF.

The chain couples TRBV6-1 to TRBJ2-2; a weak D match, TRBD1 (6 bases). The CDR3 totals 14 residues. V was trimmed by 6 bases and J by 4 bases, leaving 12 bases between them. Germline assignment: CDR1 MNHNS and CDR2 SASEGT. In nucleotides, the CDR3 is TGTGCCAGCAGCGACAGGCCCCTCACCGGGGAGCTGTTTTTT. Translating gives CASSDRPLTGELFF.

The chain joins TRBV4-2 to TRBJ2-3; 8 bases are shared with TRBD1. V lost 3 bases, J lost 6 bases, and 8 bases stayed unmatched. The CDR3 contains 15 residues. Germline CDR1 LGHNA, CDR2 YNFKEQ. The CDR3 region has the DNA TGTGCCAGCAGCCACGGGACAGGCCCTATGGATACGCAGTATTTT. Translating it yields CASSHGTGPMDTQYF.

This chain connects TRBV30 to TRBJ2-5; 9 nucleotides line up with TRBD2. V shed 0 bases and J 5 bases; nucleotides not matched to a gene: 10. Germline V lookup: CDR1 GTSNPN, CDR2 SVGIG (reference sequence). The CDR3 loop spans 16 amino acids. The CDR3 nucleotides read TGTGCCTGGAGTGTACTTGCGGGAGGGCCCGGTGAGACCCAGTACTTC. Its translation is CAWSVLAGGPGETQYF.

V and J are TRBV27 and TRBJ2-1, with 10 bases fitting TRBD2. CDR3 length: 16 residues. From germline, CDR1 is MNHEY and CDR2 SMNVEV (reference sequence). The J segment lost 6 bases and the V segment lost 3 bases, leaving 8 bases of the junction unmatched. This CDR3 is CASSFLGSGRANEQFF. Written as DNA, the CDR3 is TGTGCCAGCAGTTTTCTCGGGAGCGGGAGGGCCAATGAGCAGTTCTTC.

The rearrangement uses TRBV4-3 and TRBJ2-7, with a possible D match to TRBD1 (6 bases). This CDR3 comprises 13 residues. V gave up 1 base and J gave up 3 bases, with 7 bases separating them. Germline V lookup: CDR1 LGHNA, CDR2 YSLEER. The chain's CDR3 is CASSQAGHYEQYF. DNA for the CDR3: TGCGCCAGCAGCCAAGCGGGACACTACGAGCAGTACTTC.

This chain links TRBV9 with TRBJ2-5; 8 nucleotides match TRBD2. The junction had 16 bases not matched to a gene; V was cut back by 2 bases and J by 4 bases. The CDR3 has 18 residues. Germline CDR1 is SGDLS and CDR2 is YYNGEE. As DNA, the CDR3 is TGTGCCAGCAGCGTCGCCCCTGAGACGGGGGGGCTTAGAGAGACCCAGTACTTC. This codes for CASSVAPETGGLRETQYF.

V gene TRBV27 combines with J gene TRBJ1-1, with D perhaps TRBD1 (6 bases). This CDR3 contains 16 residues. V shed 2 bases and J shed 1 base, with 14 bases lying between them. CDR1 MNHEY and CDR2 SMNVEV come from the germline V gene (reference sequence). This chain's CDR3 is CASSLIPGATNTEAFF. CDR3 coding DNA: TGTGCCAGCAGTTTAATCCCAGGGGCGACGAACACTGAAGCTTTCTTT.

The chain joins TRBV27 to TRBJ2-7; perhaps TRBD1 as D (5 bases). Germline CDR1 and CDR2: MNHEY and SMNVEV (reference sequence). V shed 4 bases and J shed 3 bases, with 19 bases lying between them. The length of the CDR3 is 16 residues. The DNA of the CDR3 is TGTGCCAGCAGTTCCCCGGTCGGCCAGGGCGGCTACGAGCAGTACTTC. The encoded protein is CASSSPVGQGGYEQYF.

This clone has just one count. V usage is TRBV7-3 and J usage is TRBJ1-2, with 10 bases aligning to TRBD1. Looked up from germline, CDR1 is SGHTA and CDR2 is FQGTGA. V lost 1 base to trimming and J lost 7 bases; unmatched junction nucleotides: 9. The CDR3 has 16 amino acids. DNA of the CDR3: TGTGCCAGCAGCTTAATAGGAGGGGGGACAGGGGTTGGCTACACCTTC. The encoded protein is CASSLIGGGTGVGYTF.

The chain recombines TRBV30 with TRBJ1-1; D may be TRBD1 (6 bases). V gave up 2 bases and J gave up 5 bases, with 12 bases separating them. The CDR3 totals 13 residues. Germline V gives CDR1 GTSNPN, CDR2 SVGIG (reference sequence). CDR3 coding DNA: TGTGCCTGGAGTCAGGGGCCTGGGACTGAAGCTTTCTTT. Its translation is CAWSQGPGTEAFF.